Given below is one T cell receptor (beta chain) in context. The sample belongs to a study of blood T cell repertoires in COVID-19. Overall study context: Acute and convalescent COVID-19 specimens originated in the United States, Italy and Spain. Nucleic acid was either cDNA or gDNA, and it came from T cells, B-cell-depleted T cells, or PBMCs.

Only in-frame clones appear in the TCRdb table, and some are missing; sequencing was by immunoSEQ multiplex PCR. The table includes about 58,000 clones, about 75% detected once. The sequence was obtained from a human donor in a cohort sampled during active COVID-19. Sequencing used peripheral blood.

The CDR3 protein is CASSLISDTGELFF. Here the CDR3 DNA reads TGTGCCAGCAGCTTAATTTCGGACACCGGGGAGCTGTTTTTT. The V gene is TRBV7-3, the J gene TRBJ2-2; D is unresolved. The germline CDR1 and CDR2 sequences are SGHTA and FQGTGA. This CDR3 region has 14 residues. With 1 base removed from V and 3 bases from J, the gap between germline ends came to 6 bases.